This entry lists 6 T cell receptor beta chains sequenced from one sample in a study of monozygotic twins with inflammatory bowel disease. TCRdb re-called the 5' RACE reads, yielding one record per CDR3 amino acid sequence without DNA. This specimen shows 200,000 to 250,000 distinct CDR3 sequences; the ten leading clones hold around 7.7%. The sample was blood. The receptors originated from a human donor with ulcerative colitis or Crohn's disease, or a healthy co-twin of an affected twin (not recorded which).

The chain recombines TRBV5-1 with TRBJ2-7; TCRdb calls TRBD1, which cannot be checked without DNA. The CDR3 length is 13 residues. The V gene's germline CDR1 is SGHRS and CDR2 YFSETQ. This CDR3 reads CASSLWAGFEQYF. The complete variable domain, with remaining parts taken from reference TRBV5-1 and TRBJ2-7, reads KAGVTQTPRYLIKTRGQQVTLSCSPISGHRSVSWYQQTPGQGLQFLFEYFSETQRNKGNFPGRFSGRQFSNSRSEMNVSTLELGDSALYLCASSLWAGFEQYFGPGTRLTVT.

The CDR3 is CASSSRLAGGQETQYF. This chain connects TRBV4-1 to TRBJ2-5; TCRdb outputs TRBD2, but without DNA this stays unchecked. The length of the CDR3 is 16 residues. Germline assignment: CDR1 MGHRA and CDR2 YSYEKL.

This chain links TRBV5-5 with TRBJ2-1; the D gene TCRdb calls, TRBD1, cannot be checked with no DNA. The CDR3 runs to 17 residues. Germline CDR1 is SGHKS and CDR2 is YYEKEE (reference sequence). This CDR3 is CASSLTYRELTYNEQFF. The full variable domain, rest sourced from reference TRBV5-5 and TRBJ2-1, is DAGVTQSPTHLIKTRGQQVTLRCSPISGHKSVSWYQQVLGQGPQFIFQYYEKEERGRGNFPDRFSARQFPNYSSELNVNALLLGDSALYLCASSLTYRELTYNEQFFGPGTRLTVL.

The chain recombines TRBV20-1 with TRBJ2-3; TCRdb returns TRBD2, unconfirmable since there is no DNA. CDR3 size: 12 residues. Per germline, CDR1 DFQATT and CDR2 SNEGSKA (reference sequence). The chain's CDR3 is CSARPSADTQYF.

V and J are TRBV15 and TRBJ2-7; TCRdb picks TRBD1, but there is no DNA to check that call. This CDR3 is 16 amino acids long. From germline, CDR1 is LNHNV and CDR2 YYDKDF (reference sequence). This chain's CDR3 is CATSRVPGQGFYEQYF.

The chain links TRBV4-1 to TRBJ2-3; no DNA is available, so the TRBD1 call from TCRdb remains unchecked. Germline V gene data show CDR1 as MGHRA and CDR2 as YSYEKL. CDR3 length equals 14 residues. This CDR3 is CASSLGGGSDTQYF.